At least ten counts were recorded for the clone carrying this T cell receptor (beta chain). The data were taken from a study of blood T cells in healthy people across ages. Germline CDR1 DFQATT, CDR2 SNEGSKA (reference sequence). This CDR3 is 13 amino acids long. Deletions cut 1 base from V and 3 bases from J, with 9 bases between. Together with a sample-barcoded 5' primer, a J-beta primer mix was included in a second PCR lasting about 7 to 11 cycles. MiXCR, applied by TCRdb to the 5' RACE reads, yields one record per CDR3 protein. The table lists about 930,000 distinct CDR3 sequences, just under 30% of them singletons, with about 10% in the top ten. This sample was also put to use in a study of T cells of mothers and their children.

The chain is built from TRBV20-1 and TRBJ1-1, with D perhaps matching TRBD1 (5 bases). The TCR was taken from a woman between 40 and 55 years old in good health. The sequenced sample consisted of blood. The CDR3 loop reads CSARAGGDTEAFF. The CDR3, as DNA: TGCAGTGCTAGAGCCGGGGGTGACACTGAAGCTTTCTTT.